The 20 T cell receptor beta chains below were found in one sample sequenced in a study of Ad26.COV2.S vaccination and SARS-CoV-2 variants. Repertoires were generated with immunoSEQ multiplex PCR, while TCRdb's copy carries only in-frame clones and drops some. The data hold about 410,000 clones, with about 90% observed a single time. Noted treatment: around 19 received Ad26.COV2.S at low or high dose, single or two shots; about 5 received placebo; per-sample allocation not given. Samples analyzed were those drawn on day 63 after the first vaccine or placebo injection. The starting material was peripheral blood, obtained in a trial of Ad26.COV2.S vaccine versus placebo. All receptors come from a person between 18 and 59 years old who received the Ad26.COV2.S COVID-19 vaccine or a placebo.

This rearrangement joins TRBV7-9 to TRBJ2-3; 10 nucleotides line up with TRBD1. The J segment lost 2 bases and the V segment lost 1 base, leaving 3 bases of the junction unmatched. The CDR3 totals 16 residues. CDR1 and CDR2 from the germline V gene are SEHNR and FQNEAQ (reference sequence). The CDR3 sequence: CASSLGDRGPTDTQYF. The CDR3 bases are TGTGCCAGCAGCTTAGGAGACAGGGGGCCCACAGATACGCAGTATTTT. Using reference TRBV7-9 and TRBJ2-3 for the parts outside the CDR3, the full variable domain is DTGVSQNPRHKITKRGQNVTFRCDPISEHNRLYWYRQTLGQGPEFLTYFQNEAQLEKSRLLSDRFSAERPKGSFSTLEIQRTEQGDSAMYLCASSLGDRGPTDTQYFGPGTRLTVL.

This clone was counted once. CDR3 sequence reads: CASSIVGSHDQPQHF. The CDR3 DNA reads as TGTGCCAGTAGTATCGTAGGGTCCCACGATCAGCCCCAGCATTTT. This rearrangement joins TRBV19 to TRBJ1-5, with no clear D. The CDR3 loop spans 15 amino acids. Trimming took 3 bases from V and 5 from J, leaving 14 bases between them. CDR1 is LNHDA, CDR2 SQIVND, per germline (reference sequence).

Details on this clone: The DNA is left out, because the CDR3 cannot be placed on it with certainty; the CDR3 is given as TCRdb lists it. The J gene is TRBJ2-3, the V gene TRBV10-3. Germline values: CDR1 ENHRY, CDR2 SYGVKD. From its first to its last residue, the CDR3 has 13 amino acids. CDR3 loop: CAISEGLGYAVFF.

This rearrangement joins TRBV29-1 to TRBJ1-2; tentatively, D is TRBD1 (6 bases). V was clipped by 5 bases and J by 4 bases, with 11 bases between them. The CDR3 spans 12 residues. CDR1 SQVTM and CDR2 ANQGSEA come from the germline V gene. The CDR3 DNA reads TGCAGCGTTTCGCAGGGGACCTATGGCTACACCTTC. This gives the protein CSVSQGTYGYTF.

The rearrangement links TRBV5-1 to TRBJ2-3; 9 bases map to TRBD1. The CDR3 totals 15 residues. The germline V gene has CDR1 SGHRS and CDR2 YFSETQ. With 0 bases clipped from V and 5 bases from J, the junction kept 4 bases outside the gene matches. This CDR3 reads CASSLAGTGQDTQYF. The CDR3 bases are TGCGCCAGCAGCTTGGCCGGGACAGGGCAAGATACGCAGTATTTT.

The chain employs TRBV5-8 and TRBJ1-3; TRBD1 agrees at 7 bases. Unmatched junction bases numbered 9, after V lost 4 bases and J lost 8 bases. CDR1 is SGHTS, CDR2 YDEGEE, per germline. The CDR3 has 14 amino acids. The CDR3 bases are TGTGCCAGCAGCGAGGGACAGAACGGCGACACCATATATTTT. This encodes CASSEGQNGDTIYF.

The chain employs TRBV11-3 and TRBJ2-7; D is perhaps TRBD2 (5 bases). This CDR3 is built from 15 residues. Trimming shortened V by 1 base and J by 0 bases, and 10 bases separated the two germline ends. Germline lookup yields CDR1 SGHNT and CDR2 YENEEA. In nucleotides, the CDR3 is TGTGCCAGCAGCTTAGGAATGGGGAGCTCCTACGAGCAGTACTTC. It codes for CASSLGMGSSYEQYF.

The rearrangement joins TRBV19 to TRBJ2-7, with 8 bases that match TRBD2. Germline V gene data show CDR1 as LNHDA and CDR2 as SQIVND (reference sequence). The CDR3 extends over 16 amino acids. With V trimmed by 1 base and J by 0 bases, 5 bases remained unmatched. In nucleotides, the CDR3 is TGTGCCAGTAGTATAGGAACGGCGGGGGGCTCCTACGAGCAGTACTTC. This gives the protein CASSIGTAGGSYEQYF.

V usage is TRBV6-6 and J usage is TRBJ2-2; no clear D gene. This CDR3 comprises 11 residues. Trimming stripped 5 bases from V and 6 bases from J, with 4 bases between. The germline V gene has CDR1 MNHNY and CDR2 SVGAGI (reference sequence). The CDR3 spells CASSQAGELFF. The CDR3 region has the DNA TGTGCCAGCAGTCAGGCCGGGGAGCTGTTTTTT.

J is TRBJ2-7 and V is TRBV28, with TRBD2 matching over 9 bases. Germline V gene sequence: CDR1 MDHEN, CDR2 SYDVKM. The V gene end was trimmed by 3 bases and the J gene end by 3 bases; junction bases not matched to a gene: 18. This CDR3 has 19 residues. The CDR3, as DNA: TGTGCCAGCAGTTTTAGCCCCGAGGGGGCGGGGGGGGAAGACTACGAGCAGTACTTC. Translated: CASSFSPEGAGGEDYEQYF.

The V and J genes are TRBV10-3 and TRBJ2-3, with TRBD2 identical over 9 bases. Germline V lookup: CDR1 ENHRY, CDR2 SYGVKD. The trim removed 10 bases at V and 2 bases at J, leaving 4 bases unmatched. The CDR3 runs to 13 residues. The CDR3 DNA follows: TGTGCCACTAGCGGGACTTCCACAGATACGCAGTATTTT. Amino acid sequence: CATSGTSTDTQYF.

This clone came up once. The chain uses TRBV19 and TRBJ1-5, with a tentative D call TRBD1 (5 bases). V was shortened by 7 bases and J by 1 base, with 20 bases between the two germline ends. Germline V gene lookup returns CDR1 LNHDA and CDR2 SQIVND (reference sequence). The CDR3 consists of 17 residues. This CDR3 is CASTEGTVLRSNQPQHF. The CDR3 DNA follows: TGTGCCAGTACCGAGGGGACTGTCCTGAGGAGCAATCAGCCCCAGCATTTT.

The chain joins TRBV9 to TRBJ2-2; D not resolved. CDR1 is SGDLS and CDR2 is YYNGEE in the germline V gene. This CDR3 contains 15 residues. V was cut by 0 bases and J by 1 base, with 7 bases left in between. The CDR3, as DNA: TGTGCCAGCAGCGTAGGAGGCGTGAACACCGGGGAGCTGTTTTTT. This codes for CASSVGGVNTGELFF.

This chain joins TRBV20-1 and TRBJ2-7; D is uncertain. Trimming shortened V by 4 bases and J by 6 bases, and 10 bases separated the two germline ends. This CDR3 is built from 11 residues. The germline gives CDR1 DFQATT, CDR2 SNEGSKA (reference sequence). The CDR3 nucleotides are TGCAGTGCTACCCACTCGGGCGAGCAGTACTTC. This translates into CSATHSGEQYF.

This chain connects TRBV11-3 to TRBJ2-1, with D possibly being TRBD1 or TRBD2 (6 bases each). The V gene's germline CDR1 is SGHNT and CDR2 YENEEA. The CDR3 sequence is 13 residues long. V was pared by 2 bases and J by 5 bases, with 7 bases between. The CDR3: CASSLRGDNEQFF. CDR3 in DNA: TGTGCCAGCAGCTTAAGGGGGGACAATGAGCAGTTCTTC. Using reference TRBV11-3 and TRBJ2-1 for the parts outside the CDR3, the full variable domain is EAGVVQSPRYKIIEKKQPVAFWCNPISGHNTLYWYLQNLGQGPELLIRYENEEAVDDSQLPKDRFSAERLKGVDSTLKIQPAELGDSAVYLCASSLRGDNEQFFGPGTRLTVL.

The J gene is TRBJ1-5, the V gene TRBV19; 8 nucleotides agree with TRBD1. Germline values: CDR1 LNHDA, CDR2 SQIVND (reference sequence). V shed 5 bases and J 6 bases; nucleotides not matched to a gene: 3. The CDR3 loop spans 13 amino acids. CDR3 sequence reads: CASSSDRGQPQHF. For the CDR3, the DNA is TGTGCCAGTAGTTCCGACAGGGGTCAGCCCCAGCATTTT.

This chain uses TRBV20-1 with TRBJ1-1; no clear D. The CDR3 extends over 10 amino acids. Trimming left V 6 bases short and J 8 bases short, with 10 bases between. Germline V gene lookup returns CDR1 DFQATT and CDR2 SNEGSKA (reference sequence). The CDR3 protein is CSASGEEAFF. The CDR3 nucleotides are TGCAGTGCAAGCGGAGAAGAAGCTTTCTTT.

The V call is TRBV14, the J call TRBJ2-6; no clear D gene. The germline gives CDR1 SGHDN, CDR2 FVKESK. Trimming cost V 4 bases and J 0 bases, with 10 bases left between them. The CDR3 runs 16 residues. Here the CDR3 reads CASSRGSYSGANVLTF. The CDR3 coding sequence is TGTGCCAGCAGCCGGGGAAGCTACTCTGGGGCCAACGTCCTGACTTTC.

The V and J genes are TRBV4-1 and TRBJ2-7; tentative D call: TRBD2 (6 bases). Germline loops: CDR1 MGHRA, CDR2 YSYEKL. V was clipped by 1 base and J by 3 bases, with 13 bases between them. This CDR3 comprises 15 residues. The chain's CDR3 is CASSQVWGDVYEQYF. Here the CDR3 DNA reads TGCGCCAGCAGCCAAGTTTGGGGGGATGTCTACGAGCAGTACTTC.

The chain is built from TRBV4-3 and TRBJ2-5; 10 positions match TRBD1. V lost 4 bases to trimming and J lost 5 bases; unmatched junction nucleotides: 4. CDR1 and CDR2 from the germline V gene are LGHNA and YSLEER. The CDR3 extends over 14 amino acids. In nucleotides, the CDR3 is TGCGCCAGCAGCCCCGGACAGGGGGGGGAGACCCAGTACTTC. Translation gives CASSPGQGGETQYF.